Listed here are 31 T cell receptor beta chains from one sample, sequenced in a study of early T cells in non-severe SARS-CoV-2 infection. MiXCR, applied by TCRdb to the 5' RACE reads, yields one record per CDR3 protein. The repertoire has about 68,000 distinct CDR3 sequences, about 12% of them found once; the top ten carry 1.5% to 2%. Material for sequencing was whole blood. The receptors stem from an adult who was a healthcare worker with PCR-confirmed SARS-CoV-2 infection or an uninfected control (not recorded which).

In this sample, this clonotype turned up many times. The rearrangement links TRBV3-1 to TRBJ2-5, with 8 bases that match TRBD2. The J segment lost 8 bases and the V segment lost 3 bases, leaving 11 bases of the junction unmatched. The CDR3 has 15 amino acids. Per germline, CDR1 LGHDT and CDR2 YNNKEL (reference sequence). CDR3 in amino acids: CASSQSGGSPSTQYF. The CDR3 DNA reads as TGTGCCAGCAGCCAGTCGGGGGGGAGTCCATCAACCCAGTACTTC.

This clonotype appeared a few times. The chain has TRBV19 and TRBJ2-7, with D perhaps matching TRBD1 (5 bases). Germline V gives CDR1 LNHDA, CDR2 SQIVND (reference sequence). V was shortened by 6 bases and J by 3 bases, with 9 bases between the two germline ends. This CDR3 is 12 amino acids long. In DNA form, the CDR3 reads TGTGCCAGTAGCCACCAGGGCTACGAGCAGTACTTC. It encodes CASSHQGYEQYF.

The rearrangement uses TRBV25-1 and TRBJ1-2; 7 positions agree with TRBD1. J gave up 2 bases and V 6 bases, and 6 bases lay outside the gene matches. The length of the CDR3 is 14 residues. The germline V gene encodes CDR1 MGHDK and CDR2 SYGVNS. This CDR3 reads CASRSRGPNYGYTF. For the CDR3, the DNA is TGTGCCAGCAGGTCAAGGGGGCCAAACTATGGCTACACCTTC.

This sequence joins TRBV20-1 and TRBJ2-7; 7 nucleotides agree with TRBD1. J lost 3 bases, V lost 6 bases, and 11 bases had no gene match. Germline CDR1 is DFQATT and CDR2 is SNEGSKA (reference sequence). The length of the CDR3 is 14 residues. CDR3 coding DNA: TGCAGTGCCTTCCCTTCAGACAGGGTCTACGAGCAGTACTTC. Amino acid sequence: CSAFPSDRVYEQYF.

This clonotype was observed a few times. The CDR3 loop reads CASSLQGLAYEQYF. For the CDR3, the DNA is TGTGCCAGCAGCCTCCAGGGACTTGCCTACGAGCAGTACTTC. This chain uses TRBV3-1 with TRBJ2-7, with a weak D call TRBD2 (6 bases). The CDR3 is 14 residues long. Germline V gives CDR1 LGHDT, CDR2 YNNKEL (reference sequence). The germline V and J ends were trimmed by 4 bases and 2 bases, with 12 bases remaining between them.

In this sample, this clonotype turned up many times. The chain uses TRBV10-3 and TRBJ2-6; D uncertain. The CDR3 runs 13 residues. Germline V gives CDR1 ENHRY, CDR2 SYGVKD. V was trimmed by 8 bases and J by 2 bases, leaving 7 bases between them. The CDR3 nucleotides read TGTGCCATCGCCAGGCCTGGGGCCAACGTCCTGACTTTC. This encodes CAIARPGANVLTF.

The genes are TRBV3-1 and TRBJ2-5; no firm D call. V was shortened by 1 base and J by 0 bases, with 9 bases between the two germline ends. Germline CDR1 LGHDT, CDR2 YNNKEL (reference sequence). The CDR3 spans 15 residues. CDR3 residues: CASSQAAGNQETQYF. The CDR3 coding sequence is TGTGCCAGCAGCCAAGCTGCCGGAAACCAAGAGACCCAGTACTTC.

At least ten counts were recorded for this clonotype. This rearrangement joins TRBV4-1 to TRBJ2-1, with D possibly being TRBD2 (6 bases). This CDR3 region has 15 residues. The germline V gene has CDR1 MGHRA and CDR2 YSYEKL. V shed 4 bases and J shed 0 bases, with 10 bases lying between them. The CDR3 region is CASSRGESSYNEQFF. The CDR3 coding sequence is TGCGCCAGCAGCCGCGGGGAAAGCTCCTACAATGAGCAGTTCTTC.

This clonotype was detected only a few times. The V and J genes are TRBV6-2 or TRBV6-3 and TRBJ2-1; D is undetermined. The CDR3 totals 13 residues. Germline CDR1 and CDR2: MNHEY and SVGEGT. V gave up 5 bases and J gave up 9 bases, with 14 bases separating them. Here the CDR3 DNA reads TGTGCCAGCAGTCTCGACACTCATACTGAGCAGTTCTTC. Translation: CASSLDTHTEQFF.

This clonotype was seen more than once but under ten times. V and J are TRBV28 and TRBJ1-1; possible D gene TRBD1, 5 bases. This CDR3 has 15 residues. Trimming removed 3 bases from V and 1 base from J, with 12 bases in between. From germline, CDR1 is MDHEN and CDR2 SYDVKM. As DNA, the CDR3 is TGTGCCAGCAGTTTTATAATGACAGCGAACACTGAAGCTTTCTTT. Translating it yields CASSFIMTANTEAFF. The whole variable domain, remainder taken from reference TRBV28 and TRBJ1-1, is DVKVTQSSRYLVKRTGEKVFLECVQDMDHENMFWYRQDPGLGLRLIYFSYDVKMKEKGDIPEGYSVSREKKERFSLILESASTNQTSMYLCASSFIMTANTEAFFGQGTRLTVV.

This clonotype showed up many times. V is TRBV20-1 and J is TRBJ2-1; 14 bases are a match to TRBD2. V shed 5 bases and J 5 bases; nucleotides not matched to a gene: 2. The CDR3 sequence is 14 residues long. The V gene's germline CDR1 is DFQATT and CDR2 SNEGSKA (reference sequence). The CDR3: CSAGTSGGDNEQFF. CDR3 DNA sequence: TGCAGTGCTGGGACTAGCGGGGGAGACAATGAGCAGTTCTTC.

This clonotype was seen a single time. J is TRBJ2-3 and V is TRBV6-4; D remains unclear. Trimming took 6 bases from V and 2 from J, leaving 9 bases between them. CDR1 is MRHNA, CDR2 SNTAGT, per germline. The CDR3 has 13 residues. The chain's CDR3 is CASSQRPTDTQYF. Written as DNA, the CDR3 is TGTGCCAGCAGCCAGAGGCCCACAGATACGCAGTATTTT.

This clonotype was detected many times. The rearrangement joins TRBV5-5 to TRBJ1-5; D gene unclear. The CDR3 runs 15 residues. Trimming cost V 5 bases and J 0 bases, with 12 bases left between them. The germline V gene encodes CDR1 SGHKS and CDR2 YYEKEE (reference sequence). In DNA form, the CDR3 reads TGTGCCAGCAGATTGACGGCTTATAGCAATCAGCCCCAGCATTTT. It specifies CASRLTAYSNQPQHF.

This chain's CDR3 is CASSQGLAGGPGDTQYF. The CDR3 coding sequence is TGTGCCAGCAGCCAAGGACTAGCGGGGGGGCCTGGAGATACGCAGTATTTT. V and J are TRBV7-9 and TRBJ2-3, with 15 bases aligning to TRBD2. This CDR3 region has 17 residues. Germline trimming cut 5 bases from V and 5 bases from J; bases unmatched to any gene: 8. Germline V gene sequence: CDR1 SEHNR, CDR2 FQNEAQ (reference sequence).

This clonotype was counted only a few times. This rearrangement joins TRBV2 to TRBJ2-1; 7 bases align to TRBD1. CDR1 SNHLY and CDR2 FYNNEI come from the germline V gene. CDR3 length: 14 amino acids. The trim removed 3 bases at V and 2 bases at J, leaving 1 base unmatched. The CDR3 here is CASSDRGTYNEQFF. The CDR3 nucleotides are TGTGCCAGCAGTGACAGGGGGACCTACAATGAGCAGTTCTTC.

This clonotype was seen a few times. The CDR3 nucleotides read TGTGCCAGCAGTCCCACAGGAGTGGTCTATGGCTACACCTTC. Translated, it gives CASSPTGVVYGYTF. The chain is built from TRBV12-3 or TRBV12-4 and TRBJ1-2, with a possible D match to TRBD1 (5 bases). With 5 bases removed from V and 4 bases from J, the gap between germline ends came to 14 bases. CDR3 length: 14 amino acids.

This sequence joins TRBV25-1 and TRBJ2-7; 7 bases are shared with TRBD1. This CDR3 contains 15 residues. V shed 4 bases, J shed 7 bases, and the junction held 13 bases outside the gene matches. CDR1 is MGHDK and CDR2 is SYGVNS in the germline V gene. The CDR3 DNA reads TGTGCCAGCAGTGTGGACAGGAGTTTTTTAATGGAGCAGTACTTC. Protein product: CASSVDRSFLMEQYF.

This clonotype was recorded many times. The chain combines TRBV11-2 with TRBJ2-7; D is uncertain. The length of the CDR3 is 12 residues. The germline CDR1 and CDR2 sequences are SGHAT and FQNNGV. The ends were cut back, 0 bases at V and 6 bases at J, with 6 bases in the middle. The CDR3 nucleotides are TGTGCCAGCAGCTTAGAAACGACCGAGCAGTACTTC. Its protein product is CASSLETTEQYF.

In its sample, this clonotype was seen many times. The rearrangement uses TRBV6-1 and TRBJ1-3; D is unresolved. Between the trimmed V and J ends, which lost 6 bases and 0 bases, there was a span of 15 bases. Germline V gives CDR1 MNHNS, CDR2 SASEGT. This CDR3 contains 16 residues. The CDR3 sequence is CASSAWRDYSGNTIYF. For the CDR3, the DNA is TGTGCCAGCAGCGCCTGGCGGGATTACTCTGGAAACACCATATATTTT.

CDR3 sequence reads: CAISEGQPGELFF. The CDR3 DNA reads as TGTGCCATCAGTGAAGGACAGCCCGGGGAGCTGTTTTTT. The J gene is TRBJ2-2, the V gene TRBV10-3, with a tentative D call TRBD1 (6 bases). V shed 3 bases and J shed 6 bases, with 8 bases lying between them. The CDR3 is 13 residues long. The germline gives CDR1 ENHRY, CDR2 SYGVKD.

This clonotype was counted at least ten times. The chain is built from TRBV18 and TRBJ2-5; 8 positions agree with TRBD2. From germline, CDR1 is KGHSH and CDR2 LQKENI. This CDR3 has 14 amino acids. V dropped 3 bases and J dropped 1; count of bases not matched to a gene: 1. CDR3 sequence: CASSPRGAQETQYF. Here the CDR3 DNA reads TGTGCCAGCTCACCGCGGGGGGCCCAAGAGACCCAGTACTTC.

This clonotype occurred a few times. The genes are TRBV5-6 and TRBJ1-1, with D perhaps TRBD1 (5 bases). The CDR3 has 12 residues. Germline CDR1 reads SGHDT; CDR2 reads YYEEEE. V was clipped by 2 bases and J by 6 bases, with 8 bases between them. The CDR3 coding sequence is TGTGCCAGCAGCTTTACAGGAGCTGAAGCTTTCTTT. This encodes CASSFTGAEAFF.

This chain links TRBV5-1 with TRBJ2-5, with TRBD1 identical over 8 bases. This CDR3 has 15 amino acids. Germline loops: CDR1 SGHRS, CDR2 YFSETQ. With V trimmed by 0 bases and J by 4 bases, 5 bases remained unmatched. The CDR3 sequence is CASSLAAGGSETQYF. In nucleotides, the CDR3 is TGCGCCAGCAGCTTGGCGGCAGGGGGCTCAGAGACCCAGTACTTC.

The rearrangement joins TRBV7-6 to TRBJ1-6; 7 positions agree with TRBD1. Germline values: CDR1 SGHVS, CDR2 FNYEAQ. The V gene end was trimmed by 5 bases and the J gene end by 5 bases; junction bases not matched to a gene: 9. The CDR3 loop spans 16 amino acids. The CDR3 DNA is TGTGCCAGCAGCCCACAGGGGTTCAACGATAATTCACCCCTCCACTTT. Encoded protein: CASSPQGFNDNSPLHF. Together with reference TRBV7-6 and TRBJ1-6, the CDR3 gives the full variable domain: GAGVSQSPRYKVTKRGQDVALRCDPISGHVSLYWYRQALGQGPEFLTYFNYEAQQDKSGLPNDRFSAERPEGSISTLTIQRTEQRDSAMYRCASSPQGFNDNSPLHFGNGTRLTVT.

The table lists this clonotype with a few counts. The CDR3 loop reads CASSEMGGNSDTQYF. For the CDR3, the DNA is TGTGCCAGCAGTGAAATGGGGGGCAATTCGGATACGCAGTATTTT. The chain uses TRBV2 and TRBJ2-3; D possibly matches TRBD1 or TRBD2 (6 bases each). Between the trimmed V and J ends, which lost 2 bases and 6 bases, there was a span of 15 bases. Germline CDR1 is SNHLY and CDR2 is FYNNEI. The CDR3 contains 15 residues.

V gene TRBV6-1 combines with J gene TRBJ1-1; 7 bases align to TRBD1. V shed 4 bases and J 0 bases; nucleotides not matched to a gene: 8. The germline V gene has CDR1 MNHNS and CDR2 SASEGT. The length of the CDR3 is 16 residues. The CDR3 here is CASSGGQTIMNTEAFF. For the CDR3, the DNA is TGTGCCAGCAGTGGGGGACAGACGATAATGAACACTGAAGCTTTCTTT.

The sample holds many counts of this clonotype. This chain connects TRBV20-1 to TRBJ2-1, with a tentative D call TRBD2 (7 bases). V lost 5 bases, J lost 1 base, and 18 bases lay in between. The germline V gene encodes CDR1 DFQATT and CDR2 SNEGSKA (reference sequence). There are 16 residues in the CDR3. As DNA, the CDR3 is TGCAGTGCTCCCCGAGGGGGGGGGCAGTCCTACAATGAGCAGTTCTTC. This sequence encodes CSAPRGGGQSYNEQFF.

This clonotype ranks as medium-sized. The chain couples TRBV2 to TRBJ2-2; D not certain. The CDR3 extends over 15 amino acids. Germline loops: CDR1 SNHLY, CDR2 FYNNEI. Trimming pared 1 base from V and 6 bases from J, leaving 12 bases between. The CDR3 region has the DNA TGTGCCAGCAGTGAAGGGAATTTAGCCCCCGGGGAGCTGTTTTTT. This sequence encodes CASSEGNLAPGELFF.

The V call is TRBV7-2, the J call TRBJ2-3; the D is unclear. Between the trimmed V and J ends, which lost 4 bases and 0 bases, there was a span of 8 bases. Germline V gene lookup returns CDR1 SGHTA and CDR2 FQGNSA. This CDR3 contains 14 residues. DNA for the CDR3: TGTGCCAGCAGCTCCGGTTGGAGCACAGATACGCAGTATTTT. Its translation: CASSSGWSTDTQYF.

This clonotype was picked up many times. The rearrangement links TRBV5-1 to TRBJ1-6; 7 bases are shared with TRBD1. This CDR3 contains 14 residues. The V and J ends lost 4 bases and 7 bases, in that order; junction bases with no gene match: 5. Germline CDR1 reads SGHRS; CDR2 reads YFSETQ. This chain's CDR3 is CASSPGGANSPLHF. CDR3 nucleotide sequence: TGCGCCAGCAGCCCAGGGGGTGCCAATTCACCCCTCCACTTT.

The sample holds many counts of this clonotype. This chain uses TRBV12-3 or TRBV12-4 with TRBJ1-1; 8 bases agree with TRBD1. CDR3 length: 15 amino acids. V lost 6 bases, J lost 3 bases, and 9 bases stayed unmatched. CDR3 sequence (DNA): TGTGCCAGCAGAGGATTGGTGGACAGGGACACTGAAGCTTTCTTT. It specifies CASRGLVDRDTEAFF.